This TCR beta chain was found in a study of blood T cell repertoires in COVID-19 (TCRdb year 2020). Broadly, across the study: Samples from collaborators originated in the United States, Italy and Spain and spanned both the acute and convalescent phases of COVID-19. Subjects who had been exposed to COVID-19, were actively infected with it, or had recovered from it provided the deeply sampled blood TCRbeta repertoires that made up the dataset. The material from the prospective study consisted of cDNA or gDNA derived from T cells, B-cell-depleted T cells, or PBMCs. Where available, HLA class I and class II types were obtained from metadata supplied by the sample provider rather than from assay-based typing. The repertoires were released in a freely available public database meant as a resource for research on the immune response to SARS-CoV-2. The samples were drawn from two sources: the first 160 participants of the ongoing ImmuneRACE study, and 1,254 subjects contributed by 6 global collaborators. Nearly every sample came with metadata listing a de-identified subject ID, COVID-19 status, age in years and sex.

For this clone: Its antigen target is currently unknown. No quality values exist for individual bases; no much larger clone is one base distant.

What the study reported, not specific to this receptor: The amount of clinical and demographic metadata varied by source and participant and was provided uncurated.

CDR1 and CDR2 were assigned from the germline V gene as SGHDT and YYEEEE. Counted from cysteine to phenylalanine, this CDR3 has 16 amino acids. Only CDR3 DNA is held: 48 bases, read in frame from base 1. The germline V and J ends show losses of 2 bases and 3 bases respectively, and no gene match explains 5 bases of the junction. In Seattle, one collaborating source enrolled patients while the infection was active and tracked those patients longitudinally over the course of disease. Whole blood was collected in K2EDTA tubes by collaborating institutions according to the institutions' own protocols. For TCRbeta analysis, collaborators shipped samples as frozen whole blood, isolated PBMCs, or DNA extracted from either of those sample types. The immunoSEQ Assay, a bias-controlled multiplex PCR, was used to amplify TCRbeta CDR3 regions from genomic DNA. On the study's bioinformatics: The number of nucleated cells in each sample was estimated from the amplification of reference gene primers within the assay. To quantify the absolute abundance of each unique TCRbeta CDR3 rearrangement, sequence reads were collapsed and filtered. For each sample, productive Simpson clonality was calculated by taking the square root of Simpson's diversity index across productive rearrangements. The clones in this table, taken by TCRdb from immuneACCESS, are in-frame only. Not every clone is retained; where verified, under half of the shortfall comes from an unresolved V gene, and the cause of the rest is unknown. The V and J calls and clone size were taken over from that table, and D and trimming were inferred from the DNA. The sample table holds around 190,000 clones, of which around 79% were seen once. Around 6% of the sample rests with the top ten.

The sequence was obtained from a woman aged 40 to 55 with COVID-19, enrolled during active disease. Sequences were obtained from peripheral blood. The chain was built from TRBV5-6 and TRBJ2-1, with TRBD2 matching 10 junction bases. The CDR3 reads as follows: CASSFPSGGHYNEQFF. The DNA is as follows: TGTGCCAGCAGCTTCCCTAGCGGGGGCCACTACAATGAGCAGTTCTTC.